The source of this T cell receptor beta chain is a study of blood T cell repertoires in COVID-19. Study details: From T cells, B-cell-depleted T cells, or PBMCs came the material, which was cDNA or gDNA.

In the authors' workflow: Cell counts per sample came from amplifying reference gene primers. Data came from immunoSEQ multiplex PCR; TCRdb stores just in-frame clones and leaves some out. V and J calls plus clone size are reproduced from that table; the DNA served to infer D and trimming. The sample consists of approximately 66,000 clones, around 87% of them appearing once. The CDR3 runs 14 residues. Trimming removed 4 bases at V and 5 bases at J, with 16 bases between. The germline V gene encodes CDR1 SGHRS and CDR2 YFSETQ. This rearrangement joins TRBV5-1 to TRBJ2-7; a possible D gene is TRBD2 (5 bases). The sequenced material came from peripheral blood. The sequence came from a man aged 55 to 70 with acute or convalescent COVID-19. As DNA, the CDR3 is TGCGCCAGCAGCGCCGGGAAAACTGCGGACGAGCAGTACTTC. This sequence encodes CASSAGKTADEQYF.